What follows is one T cell receptor beta chain and its context. These data belong to a study of human versus mouse CDR3 diversity and MHC coevolution. Overall study: Reported immunoSEQ sensitivity was one in 200,000 T cells, with reduced amplification bias.

Generated by immunoSEQ multiplex PCR, the TCRdb table keeps only in-frame clones and is missing some. The sample yields roughly 80,000 clones, 85% to 95% seen once. Cells were CD45RO-negative CD62L-positive naive CD4 T cells sorted from PBMCs. Sequencing input: naive CD4+ T cells from blood. Stated subset: CD45RO-negative CD62L-positive naive CD4 T cells. This sequence was found in a person aged 30-69 years in good health.

The CDR3 loop reads CASSLQSGGYTF. CDR3 coding DNA: TGTGCCAGCAGCTTACAATCAGGGGGCTACACCTTC. The chain employs TRBV7-9 and TRBJ1-2, with D tentatively TRBD1 (5 bases). V was pared by 2 bases and J by 8 bases, with 9 bases between. In germline, CDR1 is SEHNR, CDR2 FQNEAQ (reference sequence). The CDR3 is 12 residues long.